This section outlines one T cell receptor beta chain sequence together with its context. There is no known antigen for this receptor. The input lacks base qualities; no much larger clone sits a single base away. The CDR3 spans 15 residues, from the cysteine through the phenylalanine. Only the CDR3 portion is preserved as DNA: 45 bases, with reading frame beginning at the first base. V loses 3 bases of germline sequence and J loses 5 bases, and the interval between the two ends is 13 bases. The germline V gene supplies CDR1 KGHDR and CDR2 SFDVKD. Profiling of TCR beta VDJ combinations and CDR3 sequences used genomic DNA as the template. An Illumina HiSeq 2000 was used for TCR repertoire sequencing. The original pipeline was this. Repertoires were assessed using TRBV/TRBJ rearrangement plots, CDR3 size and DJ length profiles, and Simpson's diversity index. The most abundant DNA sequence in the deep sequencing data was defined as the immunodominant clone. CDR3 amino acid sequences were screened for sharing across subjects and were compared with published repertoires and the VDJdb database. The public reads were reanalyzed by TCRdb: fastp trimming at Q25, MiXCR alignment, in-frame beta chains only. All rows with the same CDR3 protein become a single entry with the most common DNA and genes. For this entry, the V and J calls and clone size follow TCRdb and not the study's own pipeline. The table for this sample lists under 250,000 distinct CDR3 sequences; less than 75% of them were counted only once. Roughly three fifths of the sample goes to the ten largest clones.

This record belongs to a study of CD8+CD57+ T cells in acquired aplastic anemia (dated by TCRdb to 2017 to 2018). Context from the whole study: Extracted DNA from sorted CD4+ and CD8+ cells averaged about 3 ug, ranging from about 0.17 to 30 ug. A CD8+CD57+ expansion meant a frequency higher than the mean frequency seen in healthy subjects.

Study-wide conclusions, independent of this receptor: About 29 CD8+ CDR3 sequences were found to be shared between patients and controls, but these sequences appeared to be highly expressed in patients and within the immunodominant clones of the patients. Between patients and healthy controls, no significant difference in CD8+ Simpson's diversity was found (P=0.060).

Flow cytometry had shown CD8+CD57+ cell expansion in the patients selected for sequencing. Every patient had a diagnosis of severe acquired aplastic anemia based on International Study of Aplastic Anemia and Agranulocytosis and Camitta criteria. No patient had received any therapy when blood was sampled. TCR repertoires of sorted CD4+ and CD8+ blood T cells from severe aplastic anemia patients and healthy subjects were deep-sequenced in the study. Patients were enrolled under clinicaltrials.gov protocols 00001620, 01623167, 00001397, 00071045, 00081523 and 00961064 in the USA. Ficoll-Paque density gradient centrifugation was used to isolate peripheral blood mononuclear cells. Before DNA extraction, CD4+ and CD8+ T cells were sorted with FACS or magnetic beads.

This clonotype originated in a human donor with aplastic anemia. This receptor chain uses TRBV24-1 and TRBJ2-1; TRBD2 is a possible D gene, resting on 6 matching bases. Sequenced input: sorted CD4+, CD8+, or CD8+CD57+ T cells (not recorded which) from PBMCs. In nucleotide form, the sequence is TGTGCCACCAGTGATCGGGGGTATCTTAACAATGAGCAGTTCTTC. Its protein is CATSDRGYLNNEQFF.